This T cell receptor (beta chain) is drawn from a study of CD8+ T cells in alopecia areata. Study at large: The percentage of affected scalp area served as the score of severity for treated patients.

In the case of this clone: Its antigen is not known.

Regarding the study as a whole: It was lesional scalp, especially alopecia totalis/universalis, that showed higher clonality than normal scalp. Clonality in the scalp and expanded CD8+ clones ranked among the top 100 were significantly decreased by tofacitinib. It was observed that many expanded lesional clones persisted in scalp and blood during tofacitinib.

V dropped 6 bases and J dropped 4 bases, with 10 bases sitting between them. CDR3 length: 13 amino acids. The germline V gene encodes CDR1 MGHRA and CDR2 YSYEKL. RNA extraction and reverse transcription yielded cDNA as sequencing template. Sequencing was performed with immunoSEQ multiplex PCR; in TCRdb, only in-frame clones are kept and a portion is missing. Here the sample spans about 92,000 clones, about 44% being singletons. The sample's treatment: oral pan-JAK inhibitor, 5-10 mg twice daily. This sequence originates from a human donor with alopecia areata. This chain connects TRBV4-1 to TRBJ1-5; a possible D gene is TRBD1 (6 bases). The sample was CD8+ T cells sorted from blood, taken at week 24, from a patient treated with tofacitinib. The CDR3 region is CASSGQMNQPQHF. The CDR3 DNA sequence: TGCGCCAGCAGTGGACAGATGAATCAGCCCCAGCATTTT.